This T cell receptor (beta chain) appears in the sequencing data of a study of tumor-infiltrating lymphocytes in localized non-small cell lung cancer. Study overall: Some samples were collected after neoadjuvant chemotherapy; smokers, never-smokers and several histologies were included. From each patient, both tumor and uninvolved lung, non-adjacent to tumor, were sampled. General study findings and limits: No link was found between tumor T-cell fraction and recurrence-free survival. Not all patients were TCR sequenced, owing to tissue quantity.

The protocol was immunoSEQ multiplex PCR, while the TCRdb copy is restricted to in-frame clones and leaves out a portion. The sample shows more than 10,000 clones, around 74% of them seen only once. CDR1 is SNHLY and CDR2 is FYNNEI in the germline V gene. There are 11 residues in the CDR3. V was clipped by 10 bases and J by 7 bases; unmatched bases: 2. In this sample, this clone turned up a few times. Its antigen is not known. This receptor was obtained from a human donor with non-small cell lung cancer. The rearrangement uses TRBV2 and TRBJ1-4; 8 bases align to TRBD1. The sequenced sample consisted of lung tumor tissue. The CDR3 DNA follows: TGTGCCACCGACAGGGGTGAAAAACTGTTTTTT. It encodes CATDRGEKLFF.